The 11 T cell receptor beta chains presented below share a single source sample, sequenced in a study of cytomegalovirus exposure and HLA in healthy donors. TCRdb's table, derived via immunoSEQ multiplex PCR, lists solely in-frame clones and lacks some. This table has 220,000 or so clones, approximately 80% appearing once. Sequencing was carried out using PBMCs. These receptors all stem from a woman under 40 in good health and CMV-seropositive.

The chain links TRBV5-1 to TRBJ2-2; weak D call: TRBD2 (6 bases). With 5 bases removed from V and 7 bases from J, the gap between germline ends came to 21 bases. Germline assignment: CDR1 SGHRS and CDR2 YFSETQ. The CDR3 totals 16 residues. CDR3 sequence: CASRGFWRDSGGELFF. In DNA form, the CDR3 reads TGCGCCAGCAGGGGTTTCTGGCGGGACTCTGGCGGGGAGCTGTTTTTT.

V is TRBV7-3 and J is TRBJ2-7, with D hard to call. Germline V lookup: CDR1 SGHTA, CDR2 FQGTGA. V lost 2 bases, J lost 6 bases, and 17 bases lay in between. The CDR3 spans 15 residues. The CDR3 sequence is CASSLLPASAGEQYF. DNA for the CDR3: TGTGCCAGCAGCTTACTCCCAGCTTCGGCCGGCGAGCAGTACTTC. The full variable domain, completed using reference TRBV7-3 and TRBJ2-7, is GAGVSQTPSNKVTEKGKYVELRCDPISGHTALYWYRQSLGQGPEFLIYFQGTGAADDSGLPNDRFFAVRPEGSVSTLKIQRTERGDSAVYLCASSLLPASAGEQYFGPGTRLTVT.

The chain employs TRBV30 and TRBJ2-5, with D perhaps TRBD2 (6 bases). Germline loops: CDR1 GTSNPN, CDR2 SVGIG (reference sequence). This CDR3 spans 15 amino acids. The ends were cut back, 5 bases at V and 4 bases at J, with 20 bases in the middle. The chain's CDR3 is CAWCGGGGGGETQYF. The CDR3, as DNA: TGTGCCTGGTGTGGTGGGGGTGGGGGAGGAGAGACCCAGTACTTC.

This clone was seen many times. V and J are TRBV6-1 and TRBJ2-3, with TRBD2 identical over 11 bases. CDR3 length equals 15 residues. CDR1 is MNHNS, CDR2 SASEGT, per germline. V lost 4 bases and J lost 3; bases outside the gene matches: 3. The CDR3 region is CASSVLAGETDTQYF. Written as DNA, the CDR3 is TGTGCCAGCAGTGTACTAGCGGGAGAGACAGATACGCAGTATTTT.

This clone appeared a few times. The J gene is TRBJ2-7, the V gene TRBV6-5; D unclear. The CDR3 runs to 13 residues. Trimming cost V 6 bases and J 2 bases, with 11 bases left between them. The V gene's germline CDR1 is MNHEY and CDR2 SVGAGI. The CDR3 DNA reads as TGTGCCAGCAGGGCGGCGCCACCCTACGAGCAGTACTTC. Translated, it gives CASRAAPPYEQYF.

The gene calls are TRBV10-3 and TRBJ1-2, with unresolved D. The V end was cut by 10 bases, the J end by 3 bases, with 12 bases between. This CDR3 has 12 amino acids. From germline, CDR1 is ENHRY and CDR2 SYGVKD. The CDR3 loop reads CASGWEHYGYTF. CDR3 DNA: TGTGCCAGTGGATGGGAGCACTATGGCTACACCTTC.

The J gene is TRBJ2-5, the V gene TRBV9; perhaps TRBD1 as D (5 bases). Germline V CDR1 and CDR2: SGDLS, YYNGEE. Deletions cut 7 bases from V and 1 base from J, with 11 bases between. The CDR3 loop spans 13 amino acids. CDR3 residues: CASGAGPQETQYF. CDR3 coding DNA: TGTGCCAGCGGAGCAGGGCCCCAAGAGACCCAGTACTTC.

The chain combines TRBV29-1 with TRBJ2-1, with TRBD2 as a possible D gene (6 bases). The length of the CDR3 is 14 residues. The V end was cut by 3 bases, the J end by 4 bases, with 13 bases between. The germline CDR1 and CDR2 sequences are SQVTM and ANQGSEA. CDR3 coding DNA: TGCAGCGTTGACCTGCACCGGGGGTACAATGAGCAGTTCTTC. Its protein is CSVDLHRGYNEQFF.

This clone was counted a single time. DNA for the CDR3: TGTGCCAGCAGGCCTACAGGACCCTATGGCTACACCTTC. Its protein product is CASRPTGPYGYTF. The J gene is TRBJ1-2, the V gene TRBV6-5, with D possibly TRBD1 on 5 matching bases. The CDR3 length is 13 residues. In germline, CDR1 is MNHEY, CDR2 SVGAGI. The germline V and J ends were trimmed by 6 bases and 4 bases, with 12 bases remaining between them.

J is TRBJ2-7 and V is TRBV5-4; TRBD2 agrees at 11 bases. This CDR3 has 14 amino acids. The V segment lost 4 bases and the J segment 3 bases; nucleotides outside the gene matches: 3. The germline gives CDR1 SGHNT, CDR2 YYREEE (reference sequence). The DNA of the CDR3 is TGTGCCAGCAGCAAAACTAGCGGGAGCTACGAGCAGTACTTC. It specifies CASSKTSGSYEQYF. Full variable domain (rest looked up from reference TRBV5-4 and TRBJ2-7): ETGVTQSPTHLIKTRGQQVTLRCSSQSGHNTVSWYQQALGQGPQFIFQYYREEENGRGNFPPRFSGLQFPNYSSELNVNALELDDSALYLCASSKTSGSYEQYFGPGTRLTVT.

This CDR3 reads CASSSGVPQPQHF. In DNA form, the CDR3 reads TGTGCCAGCAGCTCGGGGGTCCCACAGCCCCAGCATTTT. V is TRBV7-8 and J is TRBJ1-5, with TRBD1 as a possible D gene (5 bases). CDR1 SGHVS and CDR2 FQNEAQ come from the germline V gene. Trimming shortened V by 4 bases and J by 7 bases, and 11 bases separated the two germline ends. The CDR3 is made up of 13 amino acids.